The source of this TCR beta chain is a study of blood T cells in healthy people across ages. Background on the study: With template switching, about one barcoded beta molecule was captured per two T cells.

The CDR3 runs to 12 residues. CDR1 is LGHNA, CDR2 YNFKEQ, per germline. Comments on this clonotype: One end of the junction varies from germline; a read error may be responsible.

With a J-beta primer mix and a sample-barcoded 5' primer, a second PCR ran about 7 to 12 cycles. TCRdb re-called the 5' RACE reads through MiXCR, storing one row per CDR3 protein. The sample carries hundreds of thousands of distinct CDR3 sequences, approximately 50% recorded once. V and J are TRBV4-2 and TRBJ2-1; D unclear. The TCR sequence derives from a woman aged 55-75 years in good health. Sequencing was performed on blood. DNA for the CDR3: TGTGCCAGCAGCCAAGAAACAAATGTGCAGTTCTTC. Its translation is CASSQETNVQFF.